Listed below are T cell receptor beta chains from one sample, sequenced in a study of OX40 agonist ivuxolimab in advanced cancers. Libraries were prepared by immunoSEQ multiplex PCR; TCRdb keeps only in-frame clonotypes and omits some of them. Among tens of thousands of clones listed, 75% to 95% were seen once. The sequenced sample was CD4+ or CD8+ T cells sorted from blood, obtained in a trial of the OX40 agonist ivuxolimab. The receptor source for this set is an adult with an advanced solid tumor such as melanoma, head and neck, liver or kidney cancer. CDR3s include the opening cysteine and the closing phenylalanine or tryptophan. A D gene is named only where the DNA matches it firmly. Expanded clones are given a class, and other clones once, few, many or no size at all.

CDR3: CASSSYYSNQPQHF
DNA: TGTGCCAGCAGCTCGTACTATAGCAATCAGCCCCAGCATTTT
V: TRBV5-6
size: few
J: TRBJ1-5
D: NA

CDR3: CASSLLLRAGATDTQYF
DNA: TGTGCCAGCAGTTTACTCCTTAGAGCGGGGGCGACAGATACGCAGTATTTT
V: TRBV27
size: NA
J: TRBJ2-3
D: TRBD2

CDR3: CASSHVSSDQFF
DNA: TGCGCCAGCAGCCATGTTTCTAGCGATCAGTTCTTC
V: TRBV4-1
size: NA
J: TRBJ2-1
D: NA

CDR3: CASSLLGQEVKGNTEAFF
DNA: TGTGCCAGCAGTTTATTGGGACAGGAAGTGAAAGGCAACACTGAAGCTTTCTTT
V: TRBV28
size: NA
J: TRBJ1-1
D: TRBD1

CDR3: CASSQEALAGAEMDEQFF
DNA: TGCGCCAGCAGCCAAGAGGCCCTAGCGGGGGCGGAGATGGATGAGCAGTTCTTC
V: TRBV4-3
size: few
J: TRBJ2-1
D: TRBD2

CDR3: CASSVKTLPDTQYF
DNA: TGTGCCAGCAGCGTAAAGACGCTCCCAGATACGCAGTATTTT
V: TRBV27
size: NA
J: TRBJ2-3
D: NA

CDR3: CASSLLQGGDQPQHF
DNA: TGTGCCAGCAGTTTATTACAGGGGGGCGATCAGCCCCAGCATTTT
V: TRBV27
size: NA
J: TRBJ1-5
D: TRBD1

CDR3: CAGTGTGHGYTF
DNA: TGTGCCGGAACCGGGACAGGACATGGCTACACCTTC
V: TRBV30
size: NA
J: TRBJ1-2
D: TRBD1

CDR3: CAWSDMGSYNSPLHF
DNA: TGTGCCTGGAGTGATATGGGCTCCTATAATTCACCCCTCCACTTT
V: TRBV30
size: NA
J: TRBJ1-6
D: NA

CDR3: CASSPSGGYYEQYF
DNA: TGTGCCAGCAGCCCTAGCGGGGGATACTACGAGCAGTACTTC
V: TRBV9
size: NA
J: TRBJ2-7
D: TRBD2

CDR3: CASSEGFTEAFF
DNA: TGTGCCAGCAGTGAAGGTTTCACTGAAGCTTTCTTT
V: TRBV25-1
size: NA
J: TRBJ1-1
D: NA

CDR3: CASSFGGEAFF
DNA: TGTGCCAGCAGTTTCGGAGGGGAAGCTTTCTTT
V: TRBV28
size: NA
J: TRBJ1-1
D: NA

CDR3: CASSVGENEQFF
DNA: TGTGCCAGCAGCGTAGGTGAGAATGAGCAGTTCTTC
V: TRBV9
size: NA
J: TRBJ2-1
D: NA

CDR3: CASSSGVEDTQYF
DNA: TGTGCCAGCAGCTCCGGGGTAGAAGATACGCAGTATTTT
V: TRBV7-9
size: NA
J: TRBJ2-3
D: NA

CDR3: CASSYGTGNGNTIYF
DNA: TGTGCCAGCAGTTACGGGACAGGGAATGGAAACACCATATATTTT
V: TRBV6-5
size: NA
J: TRBJ1-3
D: TRBD1

CDR3: CASSRGYEPQHF
DNA: TGTGCCAGCAGCAGGGGGTACGAGCCCCAGCATTTT
V: TRBV11-2
size: once
J: TRBJ1-5
D: NA

CDR3: CASQGGEDTEAFF
DNA: TGTGCCAGCCAAGGGGGGGAGGACACTGAAGCTTTCTTT
V: TRBV28
size: NA
J: TRBJ1-1
D: NA

CDR3: CACQGVGSKNIQYF
DNA: TGTGCCTGTCAGGGGGTTGGGTCCAAAAACATTCAGTACTTC
V: TRBV19
size: NA
J: TRBJ2-4
D: TRBD1

CDR3: CASSFIGELFF
DNA: TGTGCCAGCAGCTTTATCGGGGAGCTGTTTTTT
V: TRBV7-2
size: NA
J: TRBJ2-2
D: NA

CDR3: CASSLGGGRTDTQYF
DNA: TGTGCCAGCAGTTTGGGCGGGGGGAGAACAGATACGCAGTATTTT
V: TRBV28
size: once
J: TRBJ2-3
D: TRBD2

CDR3: CASSVGTGNGYTF
DNA: TGTGCCAGCAGTGTCGGGACAGGCAATGGCTACACCTTC
V: TRBV6-5
size: NA
J: TRBJ1-2
D: TRBD1

CDR3: CATSKTTETQYF
DNA: TGTGCCACCAGCAAAACCACAGAGACCCAGTACTTC
V: TRBV15
size: NA
J: TRBJ2-5
D: NA

CDR3: CASSLSPPGTGLYEQYF
DNA: TGTGCCAGCAGTTTATCACCCCCCGGGACAGGGCTCTACGAGCAGTACTTC
V: TRBV27
size: NA
J: TRBJ2-7
D: TRBD1

CDR3: CASSPINRGSTDTQYF
DNA: TGTGCCAGCAGCCCAATTAACAGGGGGAGCACAGATACGCAGTATTTT
V: TRBV9
size: NA
J: TRBJ2-3
D: TRBD1

CDR3: CASSFPTGGSPLHF
DNA: TGTGCCAGCAGTTTCCCCACAGGGGGATCACCCCTCCACTTT
V: TRBV28
size: NA
J: TRBJ1-6
D: TRBD1

CDR3: CASSQVGEYGYTF
DNA: TGCGCCAGCAGCCAAGTGGGAGAGTATGGCTACACCTTC
V: TRBV4-1
size: NA
J: TRBJ1-2
D: NA

CDR3: CASSLSTDTQYF
DNA: TGTGCCAGCAGCTTATCTACAGATACGCAGTATTTT
V: TRBV7-9
size: NA
J: TRBJ2-3
D: NA

CDR3: CAWKGNGYTF
DNA: TGTGCCTGGAAAGGGAATGGCTACACCTTC
V: TRBV30
size: NA
J: TRBJ1-2
D: NA

CDR3: CASSQEEGGGSGYTF
DNA: TGCGCCAGCAGCCAAGAAGAAGGAGGGGGGAGTGGCTACACCTTC
V: TRBV4-3
size: NA
J: TRBJ1-2
D: NA

CDR3: CAFSRPGAQLNYGYTF
DNA: TGTGCCTTTTCCCGGCCAGGGGCCCAATTAAACTATGGCTACACCTTC
V: TRBV30
size: NA
J: TRBJ1-2
D: NA

CDR3: CAWSAENTGELFF
DNA: TGTGCCTGGAGTGCGGAGAACACCGGGGAGCTGTTTTTT
V: TRBV30
size: once
J: TRBJ2-2
D: NA

CDR3: CASSFEPGEQYF
DNA: TGTGCCAGCAGTTTTGAGCCGGGGGAGCAGTACTTC
V: TRBV28
size: NA
J: TRBJ2-7
D: NA

CDR3: CASSQDLGQFYGYTF
DNA: TGCGCCAGCAGCCAAGATCTAGGGCAGTTCTATGGCTACACCTTC
V: TRBV4-3
size: NA
J: TRBJ1-2
D: NA

CDR3: CASSSRAGTDEQFF
DNA: TGTGCCAGCAGCTCCCGGGCCGGGACCGATGAGCAGTTCTTC
V: TRBV7-9
size: NA
J: TRBJ2-1
D: NA

CDR3: CASSSLDLNTEAFF
DNA: TGCGCCAGCAGCAGTTTAGACTTGAACACTGAAGCTTTCTTT
V: TRBV5-1
size: NA
J: TRBJ1-1
D: NA

CDR3: CASSSDSGYSEAFF
DNA: TGTGCCAGCAGCTCCGATTCAGGGTACTCTGAAGCTTTCTTT
V: TRBV7-9
size: once
J: TRBJ1-1
D: NA

CDR3: CASSPSRIEAFF
DNA: TGTGCCAGCAGCCCTAGCAGAATTGAAGCTTTCTTT
V: TRBV7-9
size: NA
J: TRBJ1-1
D: NA

CDR3: CASSIVSSGGTDTQYF
DNA: TGTGCCAGTAGTATAGTGAGTAGCGGGGGCACAGATACGCAGTATTTT
V: TRBV19
size: NA
J: TRBJ2-3
D: TRBD2

CDR3: CASSILAGGLNEQFF
DNA: TGTGCCAGCTCAATTCTAGCGGGAGGTCTTAATGAGCAGTTCTTC
V: TRBV6-5
size: NA
J: TRBJ2-1
D: TRBD2

CDR3: CASSHQLSYEQYF
DNA: TGTGCCAGCAGCCACCAGCTCTCCTACGAGCAGTACTTC
V: TRBV6-5
size: few
J: TRBJ2-7
D: NA

CDR3: CASSVVGGELFF
DNA: TGTGCCAGCAGCGTAGTGGGCGGGGAGCTGTTTTTT
V: TRBV9
size: NA
J: TRBJ2-2
D: NA

CDR3: CASSMGPGYSNQPQHF
DNA: TGTGCCAGTAGTATGGGGCCAGGATATAGCAATCAGCCCCAGCATTTT
V: TRBV19
size: NA
J: TRBJ1-5
D: NA

CDR3: CASSFQGVAFF
DNA: TGTGCCAGCAGCTTCCAGGGGGTAGCTTTCTTT
V: TRBV27
size: NA
J: TRBJ1-1
D: TRBD1

CDR3: CASSLRESSYEQYF
DNA: TGTGCCAGCAGTTTGAGGGAGAGCTCCTACGAGCAGTACTTC
V: TRBV28
size: NA
J: TRBJ2-7
D: NA

CDR3: CATTDRGRGANVLTF
DNA: TGTGCCACCACGGACAGGGGGCGGGGGGCCAACGTCCTGACTTTC
V: TRBV15
size: few
J: TRBJ2-6
D: TRBD1

CDR3: CASSPGTGGRQPQHF
DNA: TGTGCCAGCAGCCCCGGGACAGGGGGCCGTCAGCCCCAGCATTTT
V: TRBV27
size: NA
J: TRBJ1-5
D: TRBD1

CDR3: CASSFSGWGTYEQYF
DNA: TGTGCCAGCAGTTTTTCGGGGTGGGGGACCTACGAGCAGTACTTC
V: TRBV28
size: NA
J: TRBJ2-7
D: NA

CDR3: CAITQPPDTSNEQFF
DNA: TGTGCCATCACTCAGCCGCCGGACACCTCCAATGAGCAGTTCTTC
V: TRBV10-3
size: NA
J: TRBJ2-1
D: NA

CDR3: CATSMLAAQETQYF
DNA: TGTGCCACCAGCATGCTAGCGGCCCAAGAGACCCAGTACTTC
V: TRBV15
size: NA
J: TRBJ2-5
D: TRBD2